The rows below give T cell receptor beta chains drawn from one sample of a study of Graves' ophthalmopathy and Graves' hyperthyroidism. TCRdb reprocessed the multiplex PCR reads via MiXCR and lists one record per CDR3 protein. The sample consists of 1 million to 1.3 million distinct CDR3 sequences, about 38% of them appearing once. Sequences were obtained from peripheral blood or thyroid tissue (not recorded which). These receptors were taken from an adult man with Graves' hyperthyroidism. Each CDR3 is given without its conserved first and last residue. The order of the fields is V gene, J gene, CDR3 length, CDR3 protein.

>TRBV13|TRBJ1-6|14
ASSSIRDKDNSPLH
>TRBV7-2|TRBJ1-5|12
ASSFSTGNQPQH
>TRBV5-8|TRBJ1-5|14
ASSLESGPGNQPQH
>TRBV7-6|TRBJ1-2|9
ASSLWVCYT
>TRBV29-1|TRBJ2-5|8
SVERETQY
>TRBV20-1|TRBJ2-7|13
SARDIDRPIYEQY
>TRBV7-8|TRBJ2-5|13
ASSLGQGFGETQY
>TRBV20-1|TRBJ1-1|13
SARDGAGVNTEAF
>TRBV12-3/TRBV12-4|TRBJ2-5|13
ASSRTSGSHETQY
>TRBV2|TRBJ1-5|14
ASSDDRDRGRQPQH
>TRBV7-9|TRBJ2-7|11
ASSPQLVTEQY
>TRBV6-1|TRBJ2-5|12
ASSERSPQETQY
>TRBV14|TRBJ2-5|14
ASSQDRGRIQETQY
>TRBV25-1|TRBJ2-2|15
ASSLIAGPVGSGELF
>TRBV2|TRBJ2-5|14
ASSLSTSGSQETQY
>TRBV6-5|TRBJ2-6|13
ASNPTVYGANVLT
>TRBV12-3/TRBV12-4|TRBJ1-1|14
ASSPNRALGNTEAF
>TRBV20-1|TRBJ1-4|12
SAREGSLSEKLF
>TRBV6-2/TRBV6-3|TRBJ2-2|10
ASTLSGGELF
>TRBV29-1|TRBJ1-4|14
SVKTTGRINNEKLF
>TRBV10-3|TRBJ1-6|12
AISDAPGGSPLH
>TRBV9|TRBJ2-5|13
ASSTWDGEQETQY
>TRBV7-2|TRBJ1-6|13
ASSFGTVKNSPLH
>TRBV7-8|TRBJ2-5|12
ASSSVAGIETQY
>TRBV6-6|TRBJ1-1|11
ATRTGRNTEAF
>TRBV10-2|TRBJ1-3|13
ASSEGEASPNTIY
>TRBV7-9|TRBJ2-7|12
ASSLLAGAGEQY
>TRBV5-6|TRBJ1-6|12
ASRSQGEPSPLH
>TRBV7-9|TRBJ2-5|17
ASSLGSLAGGRRLETQY
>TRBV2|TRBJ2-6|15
ASSDRQGTSGANVLT
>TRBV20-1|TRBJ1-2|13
SARTFGGAFNGYT
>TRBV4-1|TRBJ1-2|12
ASSQVRDTVGYT
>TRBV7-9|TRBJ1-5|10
ASSYSNQPRH
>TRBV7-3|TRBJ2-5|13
ASSLGGGPHETQY
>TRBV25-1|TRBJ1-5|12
ASSGSVSNQPQH
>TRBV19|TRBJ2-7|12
ASSKGPSQYEQY
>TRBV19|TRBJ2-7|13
ASSMPGRISYEQY
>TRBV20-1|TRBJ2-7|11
SARGTPTYEQY
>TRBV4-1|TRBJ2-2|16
ASSQDFWSSRATGELF
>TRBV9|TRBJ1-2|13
ASSVEDGTVYGYT
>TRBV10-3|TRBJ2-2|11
AIKSQGTGELF
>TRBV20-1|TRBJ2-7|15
SARDATAGGFPYEQY